Presented here are 21 T cell receptor beta chains from one specimen sequenced in a study of shared clonotypes between healthy human individuals. Only in-frame clones appear in the TCRdb table, and some are missing; sequencing was by immunoSEQ multiplex PCR. The sample has around 1.6 million clones, 98% seen once. The sample comprised naive CD4+ T cells sorted from blood. Subset meaning: CD45RA+ positively selected. All receptors derive from a man aged 25 to 40 in good health.

Concerning this clone: The sample contains more than one DNA sequence encoding this CDR3. The chain couples TRBV5-4 to TRBJ2-3; no reliable D call. This CDR3 is 14 amino acids long. With 0 bases removed from V and 2 bases from J, the gap between germline ends came to 7 bases. Germline values: CDR1 SGHNT, CDR2 YYREEE (reference sequence). The CDR3 protein is CASSLDSSTDTQYF. The CDR3 coding sequence is TGTGCCAGCAGCTTGGATTCGTCCACAGATACGCAGTATTTT.

The chain couples TRBV7-8 to TRBJ2-6, with D unclear. In germline, CDR1 is SGHVS, CDR2 FQNEAQ. This CDR3 comprises 15 residues. V lost 4 bases and J 2 bases, leaving 9 bases between the germline ends. In DNA form, the CDR3 reads TGTGCCAGCAGCTGGTCAGCTGCTGGGGCCAACGTCCTGACTTTC. Its translation is CASSWSAAGANVLTF.

This clone was recorded once. The chain links TRBV6-5 to TRBJ2-3, with 13 bases lining up with TRBD2. This CDR3 has 16 amino acids. In germline, CDR1 is MNHEY, CDR2 SVGAGI. V lost 2 bases to trimming and J lost 4 bases; unmatched junction nucleotides: 3. The CDR3, as DNA: TGTGCCAGCAGTTACATACTAGCGGGAGGGCCAGATACGCAGTATTTT. This encodes CASSYILAGGPDTQYF.

The CDR3 sequence is CASSLIGGLYEQYF. DNA for the CDR3: TGTGCCAGCAGCTTAATTGGCGGACTCTACGAGCAGTACTTC. This rearrangement joins TRBV7-9 to TRBJ2-7; weak D call: TRBD2 (5 bases). The germline gives CDR1 SEHNR, CDR2 FQNEAQ (reference sequence). Between the trimmed V and J ends, which lost 2 bases and 3 bases, there was a span of 11 bases. There are 14 residues in the CDR3.

The chain has TRBV28 and TRBJ2-7; weak D call: TRBD1 (6 bases). V lost 3 bases and J lost 0, with 15 bases in between. CDR1 is MDHEN, CDR2 SYDVKM, per germline. The CDR3 runs 16 residues. The CDR3 DNA reads TGTGCCAGCAGTTTCCTAAACAGGGAATTCTCCTACGAGCAGTACTTC. It yields the protein CASSFLNREFSYEQYF.

V usage is TRBV29-1 and J usage is TRBJ2-1; 9 nucleotides line up with TRBD2. V lost 6 bases and J lost 8; bases outside the gene matches: 11. CDR1 and CDR2 from the germline V gene are SQVTM and ANQGSEA. The CDR3 is made up of 14 amino acids. The CDR3 reads CSVAGGAQRDEQFF. CDR3 in DNA: TGCAGCGTCGCGGGGGGGGCACAACGGGATGAGCAGTTCTTC.

As for this clone: This sample also contains other DNA sequences that code for the same CDR3. The chain uses TRBV28 and TRBJ1-1; D is unresolved. CDR1 is MDHEN, CDR2 SYDVKM, per germline. The V end was cut by 6 bases, the J end by 1 base, with 3 bases between. This CDR3 comprises 11 residues. The DNA of the CDR3 is TGTGCCAGCAGGGAGAACACTGAAGCTTTCTTT. Protein: CASRENTEAFF.

The gene calls are TRBV5-1 and TRBJ1-5; TRBD1 is a possible D gene (5 bases). V dropped 0 bases and J dropped 3 bases, with 13 bases sitting between them. The CDR3 length is 16 residues. The germline V gene encodes CDR1 SGHRS and CDR2 YFSETQ. DNA of the CDR3: TGCGCCAGCAGCTTGGATTTCCGGGACGACAATCAGCCCCAGCATTTT. It translates to CASSLDFRDDNQPQHF.

CDR3 sequence reads: CASSSKPYGYTF. CDR3 nucleotides: TGTGCCAGCAGCTCTAAACCCTATGGCTACACCTTC. The chain has TRBV7-9 and TRBJ1-2; D ambiguous. Germline V gives CDR1 SEHNR, CDR2 FQNEAQ (reference sequence). There are 12 residues in the CDR3. Trimming left V 4 bases short and J 4 bases short, with 7 bases between. Full variable domain (remainder filled in from reference TRBV7-9 and TRBJ1-2): DTGVSQNPRHKITKRGQNVTFRCDPISEHNRLYWYRQTLGQGPEFLTYFQNEAQLEKSRLLSDRFSAERPKGSFSTLEIQRTEQGDSAMYLCASSSKPYGYTFGSGTRLTVV.

The chain has TRBV18 and TRBJ2-7; 9 positions match TRBD1. CDR3 length equals 15 residues. The V and J ends lost 3 bases and 4 bases, in that order; junction bases with no gene match: 7. Germline assignment: CDR1 KGHSH and CDR2 LQKENI. The CDR3, as DNA: TGTGCCAGCTCACCGTTCGGGACAGGGTTGTACGAGCAGTACTTC. This translates into CASSPFGTGLYEQYF.

This clone has only one observation. V is TRBV28 and J is TRBJ2-1; tentatively, D is TRBD2 (6 bases). The CDR3 spans 15 residues. Germline assignment: CDR1 MDHEN and CDR2 SYDVKM. With 2 bases removed from V and 5 bases from J, the gap between germline ends came to 13 bases. The CDR3, as DNA: TGTGCCAGCAGTTTAGCCGGGAGAAGGGACAATGAGCAGTTCTTC. Translated, it gives CASSLAGRRDNEQFF.

The V gene is TRBV6-5, the J gene TRBJ2-7; 7 nucleotides align to TRBD1. In germline, CDR1 is MNHEY, CDR2 SVGAGI. V was pared by 6 bases and J by 0 bases, with 5 bases of the junction left unmatched. The CDR3 runs to 14 residues. The CDR3: CASRRGPSSYEQYF. The CDR3 DNA sequence: TGTGCCAGCAGAAGGGGGCCCAGCTCCTACGAGCAGTACTTC.

The chain carries TRBV11-2 and TRBJ2-3; 9 nucleotides match TRBD2. This CDR3 has 18 residues. Per the germline V gene, CDR1 is SGHAT and CDR2 is FQNNGV. V was clipped by 6 bases and J by 0 bases; unmatched bases: 13. The CDR3 DNA reads as TGTGCCAGCAGACTCTCGCTAGCGGGACCCATTAGCACAGATACGCAGTATTTT. It is translated as CASRLSLAGPISTDTQYF.

To note about this clone: Other nucleotide sequences from this sample produce the same CDR3. This chain joins TRBV18 and TRBJ2-7; D is unresolved. Trimming stripped 0 bases from V and 2 bases from J, with 8 bases between. The CDR3 length is 14 residues. Germline lookup yields CDR1 KGHSH and CDR2 LQKENI. The CDR3 here is CASSPPETPYEQYF. The CDR3 DNA sequence: TGTGCCAGCTCACCACCAGAGACTCCCTACGAGCAGTACTTC. Variable domain in full (rest from reference TRBV18 and TRBJ2-7): NAGVMQNPRHLVRRRGQEARLRCSPMKGHSHVYWYRQLPEEGLKFMVYLQKENIIDESGMPKERFSAEFPKEGPSILRIQQVVRGDSAAYFCASSPPETPYEQYFGPGTRLTVT.

The chain combines TRBV5-1 with TRBJ2-7; 8 bases agree with TRBD1. V gave up 0 bases and J gave up 2 bases; unmatched junction bases: 7. In germline, CDR1 is SGHRS, CDR2 YFSETQ. The CDR3 runs 16 residues. In nucleotides, the CDR3 is TGCGCCAGCAGCTTGGGCCCCGGGACAGGAGCCTACGAGCAGTACTTC. This gives the protein CASSLGPGTGAYEQYF.

The chain has TRBV9 and TRBJ2-7, with TRBD1 matching over 9 bases. CDR1 SGDLS and CDR2 YYNGEE come from the germline V gene. V was pared by 4 bases and J by 6 bases, with 17 bases of the junction left unmatched. This CDR3 contains 17 residues. The CDR3 loop reads CASSRGRKDRGFFEQYF. The CDR3 DNA sequence: TGTGCCAGCAGCCGGGGCCGCAAGGACAGGGGTTTTTTCGAGCAGTACTTC.

To note about this clone: Other DNA variants within this sample encode the same CDR3. This chain joins TRBV19 and TRBJ1-1, with D uncertain. Germline V gene data show CDR1 as LNHDA and CDR2 as SQIVND (reference sequence). CDR3 size: 11 residues. The V and J ends lost 7 bases and 1 base respectively, with 4 bases between them. The CDR3 DNA sequence: TGTGCCAGTACCCGGAACACTGAAGCTTTCTTT. Translating gives CASTRNTEAFF.

The V gene is TRBV27, the J gene TRBJ1-1, with D possibly being TRBD1 (6 bases). The germline V and J ends were trimmed by 1 base and 4 bases, with 13 bases remaining between them. Per the germline V gene, CDR1 is MNHEY and CDR2 is SMNVEV (reference sequence). The CDR3 has 15 amino acids. In nucleotides, the CDR3 is TGTGCCAGCAGTTTATTGAGCCGGGACATCACTGAAGCTTTCTTT. Its translation is CASSLLSRDITEAFF.

The chain joins TRBV5-1 to TRBJ2-7; D is perhaps TRBD2 (6 bases). This CDR3 spans 15 amino acids. V shed 0 bases and J shed 0 bases, with 10 bases lying between them. Germline V gives CDR1 SGHRS, CDR2 YFSETQ. Here the CDR3 reads CASSLVSGLSYEQYF. CDR3 DNA: TGCGCCAGCAGCTTGGTCTCGGGACTCTCCTACGAGCAGTACTTC.

This chain links TRBV25-1 with TRBJ1-5; 7 nucleotides agree with TRBD1. V shed 3 bases, J shed 13 bases, and the junction held 6 bases outside the gene matches. The CDR3 covers 12 residues. Germline V gene sequence: CDR1 MGHDK, CDR2 SYGVNS. The CDR3 here is CASSDRDRAQHF. The CDR3 DNA follows: TGTGCCAGCAGTGACCGCGACAGGGCGCAGCATTTT. Complete variable domain (other parts from reference TRBV25-1 and TRBJ1-5): EADIYQTPRYLVIGTGKKITLECSQTMGHDKMYWYQQDPGMELHLIHYSYGVNSTEKGDLSSESTVSRIRTEHFPLTLESARPSHTSQYLCASSDRDRAQHFGDGTRLSIL.

This sequence joins TRBV9 and TRBJ1-5, with D perhaps matching TRBD1 (6 bases). Germline CDR1 reads SGDLS; CDR2 reads YYNGEE. This CDR3 has 15 residues. V shed 0 bases and J shed 3 bases, with 10 bases lying between them. The CDR3 coding sequence is TGTGCCAGCAGCGTAGCTGGGGGGCCCAATCAGCCCCAGCATTTT. It specifies CASSVAGGPNQPQHF.